The TCR beta chain under discussion was sequenced for a study of cytomegalovirus exposure and HLA in healthy donors. Findings and limits, study-wide: An analysis that came later showed most CMV-associated TCR beta chains appearing HLA-restricted. Follow-up analysis found HLA locus-dependent TCR association rates, highest for DRB1 and lowest for HLA-C.

This PCR relied on a set of 60 Vbeta primers and 13 Jbeta primers. Profiled with immunoSEQ multiplex PCR; TCRdb holds only in-frame clones, not every one. The sample consists of 75,000 to 100,000 clones, 60% to 80% of them appearing once. This clone has only one observation. Its antigen is still unknown. The germline gives CDR1 SGHNT, CDR2 YYREEE (reference sequence). Losses at the gene ends were 4 bases for V and 0 bases for J; bases not matched to a gene: 0. The CDR3 runs to 14 residues. The sequence came from a man between 60 and 75 years old in good health and CMV-seronegative. The chain couples TRBV5-4 to TRBJ1-2; TRBD1 agrees at 10 bases. Sequenced input: PBMCs. This CDR3 reads CASSGQGANYGYTF. The CDR3 bases are TGTGCCAGCAGCGGACAGGGGGCTAACTATGGCTACACCTTC.